This TCR beta chain was sequenced during a study of CD8 T cells in Susac syndrome. Sequencing of TCR beta drew on CD8+ and CD4+ T cells from blood. Controls comprised healthy donors matched for age and sex. Isolation of CD8+ and CD4+ T cells was performed negatively, whereas enrichment of TEMRA cells was done by FACS. With random hexamers, reverse transcription was performed on about 0.5 to 1 ug of RNA. TCRdb recomputed calls from the immunoSEQ multiplex PCR reads with MiXCR, one row per CDR3 protein. The sample yields around 59,000 distinct CDR3 sequences, roughly 92% seen once. The junction had 7 bases not matched to a gene; V was cut back by 6 bases and J by 5 bases. Germline V gene sequence: CDR1 MGHDK, CDR2 SYGVNS. The CDR3 extends over 15 amino acids.

Sample: CD8+ T cells from PBMCs. This receptor was identified in a human donor in good health. V and J are TRBV25-1 and TRBJ2-2, with 9 bases lining up with TRBD1. DNA for the CDR3: TGTGCCAGCAGCCGGGACAGGGACGGGACCGGGGAGCTGTTTTTT. Its translation: CASSRDRDGTGELFF.